This entry lists 28 T cell receptor beta chains sequenced from one sample in a study of Graves' ophthalmopathy and Graves' hyperthyroidism. Amplification targeted the TCR beta CDR3 regions, with RNA transcripts as the source material. RT-PCR was first run with HTBI primers, then multiplex PCR in a second round. Each CDR3 protein gets one entry after TCRdb re-called the multiplex PCR reads with MiXCR. The sample has about 380,000 distinct CDR3 sequences; over 15% are singletons. Sequenced sample: peripheral blood. The receptor source for this set is a woman under 30 with stable Graves' hyperthyroidism.

This clonotype came up many times. The V call is TRBV11-3, the J call TRBJ1-2; D not resolved. The CDR3 totals 17 residues. Germline lookup yields CDR1 SGHNT and CDR2 YENEEA. V was trimmed by 2 bases and J by 4 bases, leaving 20 bases between them. The CDR3 here is CASSLYDTPTGPYGYTF. CDR3 DNA: TGTGCCAGCAGCTTATACGACACCCCCACCGGGCCCTATGGCTACACCTTC.

Ten or more counts support this clonotype. The V call is TRBV7-3, the J call TRBJ2-4; 8 bases are a match to TRBD1. The germline CDR1 and CDR2 sequences are SGHTA and FQGTGA. The CDR3 loop spans 14 amino acids. With 4 bases clipped from V and 6 bases from J, the junction kept 5 bases outside the gene matches. The CDR3 protein is CASSSTGVGNIQYF. CDR3 DNA: TGTGCCAGCAGCTCGACAGGGGTGGGAAACATTCAGTACTTC.

To note about this clonotype: A much larger clone lies one base from this, so it may be a read error. V gene TRBV6-1 combines with J gene TRBJ1-1; TRBD1 matches at 8 bases. The germline V gene has CDR1 MNHNS and CDR2 SASEGT. The CDR3 has 17 residues. The chain's CDR3 is CAGRVDRGGLRNTEAFF. The CDR3 DNA reads TGTGCCGGCAGAGTCGACAGGGGTGGCTTGAGGAACACTGAAGCTTTCTTT.

Many counts were recorded for this clonotype. The gene calls are TRBV19 and TRBJ2-5; maybe TRBD1 (5 bases). The CDR3 extends over 15 amino acids. CDR1 is LNHDA, CDR2 SQIVND, per germline (reference sequence). Trimming took 3 bases from V and 0 from J, leaving 11 bases between them. This CDR3 reads CASSIVARDQETQYF. CDR3 sequence (DNA): TGTGCCAGTAGTATTGTGGCCAGGGACCAAGAGACCCAGTACTTC.

Only a few counts were recorded for this clonotype. CDR3 sequence (DNA): TGTGCCAGCAGTTTCCCCTTGACGGGGTATGAGGCCAAAAACATTCAGTACTTC. Protein sequence: CASSFPLTGYEAKNIQYF. The rearrangement joins TRBV6-2 or TRBV6-3 to TRBJ2-4, with a possible D match to TRBD2 (5 bases). The CDR3 consists of 18 residues. Per germline, CDR1 MNHEY and CDR2 SVGEGT. Trimming cost V 4 bases and J 1 base, with 20 bases left between them.

This clonotype was counted between two and nine times. V usage is TRBV19 and J usage is TRBJ2-7; no clear D gene. V lost 1 base and J 2 bases, leaving 12 bases between the germline ends. The CDR3 consists of 15 residues. Germline-derived CDR1 and CDR2 are LNHDA and SQIVND (reference sequence). The CDR3 spells CASSIGHHRPYEQYF. Written as DNA, the CDR3 is TGTGCCAGTAGTATAGGACACCATCGTCCCTACGAGCAGTACTTC.

This clonotype was observed many times. The chain uses TRBV7-8 and TRBJ1-5; D is unresolved. From germline, CDR1 is SGHVS and CDR2 FQNEAQ. The V end lost 5 bases, the J end lost 3 bases, and 5 bases lay between the germline ends. The CDR3 has 12 amino acids. The CDR3 DNA reads as TGTGCCAGCAGCCCCATCAATCAGCCCCAGCATTTT. It encodes CASSPINQPQHF.

This clonotype was seen ten or more times. The gene calls are TRBV5-1 and TRBJ2-5; no reliable D call. CDR1 and CDR2 from the germline V gene are SGHRS and YFSETQ. Trimming took off 5 bases at V and 5 bases at J, with 13 bases between the two ends. This CDR3 region has 13 residues. CDR3 region: CASRSLLRETQYF. The CDR3 DNA is TGCGCCAGCAGATCACTCTTACGGGAGACCCAGTACTTC.

Many counts were recorded for this clonotype. The gene calls are TRBV20-1 and TRBJ2-5; D tentatively fits TRBD1 or TRBD2 (5 bases each). There are 14 residues in the CDR3. Germline lookup yields CDR1 DFQATT and CDR2 SNEGSKA (reference sequence). Trimming left V 4 bases short and J 1 base short, with 13 bases between. CDR3 protein: CSATGGPAQETQYF. CDR3 nucleotide sequence: TGCAGTGCTACTGGGGGACCTGCCCAAGAGACCCAGTACTTC.

Comment on this clonotype: Being one base from a much bigger clone, this may be a read error. The CDR3 does not end in the conserved phenylalanine or tryptophan, so this is likely a read error. This chain connects TRBV2 to TRBJ1-5, with D possibly TRBD1 on 6 matching bases. The germline CDR1 and CDR2 sequences are SNHLY and FYNNEI. Deletions cut 8 bases from V and 4 bases from J, with 21 bases between. The CDR3 covers 16 residues. The DNA of the CDR3 is TGTGCCAGCCGCGGACAAGTTCGAGGGGGGAATCAGCCCCAGCATTTG. Protein sequence: CASRGQVRGGNQPQHL.

In its sample, this clonotype was seen many times. The chain joins TRBV6-1 to TRBJ2-7; TRBD1 aligns across 7 bases. The CDR3 spans 15 residues. J lost 4 bases, V lost 5 bases, and 11 bases had no gene match. Germline V gene sequence: CDR1 MNHNS, CDR2 SASEGT. The CDR3: CASSSRDRVLYEQYF. The DNA for the CDR3 is TGTGCCAGCAGTAGCCGGGACAGAGTCCTGTACGAGCAGTACTTC.

This clonotype was counted at least ten times. This chain joins TRBV27 and TRBJ1-2; D call uncertain. V lost 4 bases and J 4 bases, leaving 10 bases between the germline ends. Germline V gene lookup returns CDR1 MNHEY and CDR2 SMNVEV (reference sequence). This CDR3 comprises 13 residues. The CDR3 nucleotides read TGTGCCAGCAGTTCGACGAGACTCTATGGCTACACCTTC. Protein sequence: CASSSTRLYGYTF.

Many counts were recorded for this clonotype. The chain employs TRBV12-3 or TRBV12-4 and TRBJ1-1; tentative D call: TRBD1 (5 bases). V was clipped by 1 base and J by 7 bases, with 10 bases between them. This CDR3 contains 13 residues. The CDR3 reads CASSLGGYREAFF. The CDR3 DNA follows: TGTGCCAGCAGTTTAGGGGGGTACCGTGAAGCTTTCTTT.

This clonotype occurred many times. The chain couples TRBV10-3 to TRBJ1-6; TRBD1 matches 8 bases. Trimming took 4 bases from V and 7 from J; bases not matched to a gene: 3. The CDR3 sequence is 14 residues long. Per germline, CDR1 ENHRY and CDR2 SYGVKD. The CDR3 protein is CAISGDRRNSPLHF. As DNA, the CDR3 is TGTGCCATCAGTGGGGACAGGAGAAATTCACCCCTCCACTTT.

This clonotype showed up just a few times. V gene TRBV27 combines with J gene TRBJ1-6; 12 bases are a match to TRBD1. Unmatched junction bases numbered 8, after V lost 5 bases and J lost 6 bases. The CDR3 has 17 amino acids. CDR1 is MNHEY, CDR2 SMNVEV, per germline (reference sequence). The CDR3 region is CASSAGQGAVTNSPLHF. The CDR3 DNA sequence: TGTGCCAGCAGTGCGGGACAGGGGGCGGTCACTAATTCACCCCTCCACTTT.

A remark on this clonotype: A read error may explain this, as a much larger clone is one base away. The chain is built from TRBV20-1 and TRBJ2-5, with a weak D call TRBD2 (5 bases). This CDR3 has 12 residues. Germline CDR1 DFQATT, CDR2 SNEGSKA (reference sequence). CDR3 nucleotides: TGCAGTGCTAGTAGGGAGCAAGAGACCCTGTACTTC. Translated: CSASREQETLYF.

The chain employs TRBV4-1 and TRBJ2-2; 11 bases map to TRBD2. The CDR3 runs to 16 residues. Germline V gene data show CDR1 as MGHRA and CDR2 as YSYEKL. Unmatched junction bases numbered 5, after V lost 5 bases and J lost 3 bases. The CDR3 DNA is TGCGCCAGCAGCATGACTAGCGGGGATGACACCGGGGAGCTGTTTTTT. Protein sequence: CASSMTSGDDTGELFF.

This clonotype turned up a few times. J is TRBJ2-6 and V is TRBV28, with D perhaps matching TRBD1 (6 bases). The V gene lost 6 bases and the J gene lost 0 bases, with 15 bases spanning the gap. The CDR3 loop spans 17 amino acids. From germline, CDR1 is MDHEN and CDR2 SYDVKM. DNA of the CDR3: TGTGCCAGCAGCGGACAGCCGCCCGTCTCTGGGGCCAACGTCCTGACTTTC. Translating gives CASSGQPPVSGANVLTF. The full variable domain, completed using reference TRBV28 and TRBJ2-6, is DVKVTQSSRYLVKRTGEKVFLECVQDMDHENMFWYRQDPGLGLRLIYFSYDVKMKEKGDIPEGYSVSREKKERFSLILESASTNQTSMYLCASSGQPPVSGANVLTFGAGSRLTVL.

This clonotype was recorded many times. The chain employs TRBV10-3 and TRBJ1-3, with D possibly TRBD1 on 5 matching bases. Trimming stripped 5 bases from V and 3 bases from J, with 11 bases between. CDR1 and CDR2 (germline): ENHRY, SYGVKD. This CDR3 comprises 14 residues. The CDR3: CAISPTRDGNTIYF. The CDR3 DNA reads TGTGCCATCAGTCCAACCAGGGATGGAAACACCATATATTTT.

About this clonotype itself: A single base separates this from a much larger clone, so it may be a read error. V and J are TRBV2 and TRBJ1-1, with a possible D match to TRBD1 (6 bases). The CDR3 spans 11 residues. In germline, CDR1 is SNHLY, CDR2 FYNNEI. CDR3 region: CASSDRGEACF. The CDR3 DNA reads TGTGCCAGCAGTGACAGGGGTGAAGCTTGCTTT.

This clonotype was detected many times. The chain combines TRBV19 with TRBJ1-2, with TRBD1 matching over 12 bases. V was pared by 4 bases and J by 4 bases, with 10 bases of the junction left unmatched. CDR1 and CDR2 (germline): LNHDA, SQIVND (reference sequence). This CDR3 spans 17 amino acids. The CDR3 nucleotides are TGTGCCAGTAGTAGACCGGGACAGGGGGCCGGAGTCTATGGCTACACCTTC. Translated: CASSRPGQGAGVYGYTF.

This clonotype has ten or more counts. The rearrangement uses TRBV12-3 or TRBV12-4 and TRBJ2-7; 10 nucleotides match TRBD1. The trim removed 0 bases at V and 3 bases at J, leaving 5 bases unmatched. The length of the CDR3 is 16 residues. The CDR3: CASSLASGQGNYEQYF. CDR3 in DNA: TGTGCCAGCAGTTTAGCCTCGGGACAGGGGAACTACGAGCAGTACTTC.

The table lists this clonotype with a few counts. The chain combines TRBV4-1 with TRBJ2-5; D is ambiguous. The germline V gene encodes CDR1 MGHRA and CDR2 YSYEKL. The CDR3 extends over 14 amino acids. V was pared by 0 bases and J by 1 base, with 6 bases between. The chain's CDR3 is CASSQDILQETQYF. The CDR3 DNA reads TGCGCCAGCAGCCAAGATATCCTCCAAGAGACCCAGTACTTC.

This clonotype was recorded at least ten times. The genes are TRBV11-2 and TRBJ2-7; possible D gene TRBD1, 6 bases. CDR1 is SGHAT and CDR2 is FQNNGV in the germline V gene. The V and J ends lost 5 bases and 7 bases respectively, with 24 bases between them. This CDR3 spans 16 amino acids. The CDR3 region is CASSVGSTGTLGEQYF. CDR3 in DNA: TGTGCCAGCAGCGTTGGATCGACAGGTACCCTTGGGGAGCAGTACTTC. Complete variable domain (other parts from reference TRBV11-2 and TRBJ2-7): EAGVAQSPRYKIIEKRQSVAFWCNPISGHATLYWYQQILGQGPKLLIQFQNNGVVDDSQLPKDRFSAERLKGVDSTLKIQPAKLEDSAVYLCASSVGSTGTLGEQYFGPGTRLTVT.

Only one count was recorded for this clonotype. Germline is not matched at one junction end, which may reflect a read error. V usage is TRBV14 and J usage is TRBJ1-2; D is unclear. This CDR3 region has 11 residues. In germline, CDR1 is SGHDN, CDR2 FVKESK. The CDR3 here is CASSLAGGYAF. As DNA, the CDR3 is TGTGCCAGCAGCTTGGCCGGTGGCTACGCCTTC.

As concerns this clonotype: A much larger clone is a single base away; this may be a read error. This chain connects TRBV7-8 to TRBJ2-2, with D possibly TRBD2 on 6 matching bases. Germline CDR1 is SGHVS and CDR2 is FQNEAQ. This CDR3 region has 15 residues. CDR3 protein: CASSLAQSSSGELCF. The CDR3 DNA is TGTGCCAGCAGCTTAGCCCAAAGTTCCTCGGGGGAGCTGTGTTTT.

This clonotype was counted ten times or more. V gene TRBV7-8 combines with J gene TRBJ2-7, with a weak D call TRBD2 (5 bases). Trimming took 5 bases from V and 5 from J, leaving 19 bases between them. CDR1 SGHVS and CDR2 FQNEAQ come from the germline V gene. The CDR3 is 15 amino acids. CDR3 in amino acids: CASSTERRRVDEQYF. The CDR3 DNA reads as TGTGCCAGCAGCACCGAAAGGAGGCGGGTCGACGAGCAGTACTTC.

This clonotype has at least ten counts. CDR3 DNA: TGTGCCAGCAGTGGAGGGTTAGGCACTGAAGCTTTCTTT. Translated: CASSGGLGTEAFF. V is TRBV2 and J is TRBJ1-1; D call uncertain. CDR3 length: 13 amino acids. From germline, CDR1 is SNHLY and CDR2 FYNNEI. The V gene lost 4 bases and the J gene lost 4 bases, with 10 bases spanning the gap.